These T cell receptor beta chains were read from a single sample in a study of neurological immune-mediated disorders. TCRdb called the 5' RACE reads again in MiXCR, with one record for every CDR3 protein. The table records about 59,000 distinct CDR3 sequences, approximately 3.5% of them present only once. The sample was PBMCs. The receptors derive from a woman in her twenties or thirties with multiple sclerosis. The CDR3 runs from the conserved cysteine through the conserved F or W. A D gene is named only where the DNA matches it firmly. Clone size is given for some rows only: seen once, a few or many times, or a class if the clone is expanded.

D	V	J	size	CDR3	DNA
TRBD1	TRBV6-9	TRBJ2-7	many	CASSLSLKDRPSSYEQYF	TGTGCCAGCAGTTTATCCCTCAAGGACAGGCCTAGCTCCTACGAGCAGTACTTC
.	TRBV4-2	TRBJ2-5	many	CASSQGPLETQYF	TGTGCCAGCAGCCAAGGCCCCCTGGAGACCCAGTACTTC
TRBD1	TRBV5-1	TRBJ1-5	many	CASSPGQDNQPQNF	TGCGCCAGCAGCCCGGGACAGGACAATCAGCCCCAGAATTTT
.	TRBV20-1	TRBJ2-3	many	CSANGPVGAYTDTQYF	TGCAGTGCTAATGGCCCCGTGGGGGCCTACACAGATACGCAGTATTTT
.	TRBV5-6	TRBJ2-1	few	CASSRTNEQFF	TGTGCCAGCAGTAGAACTAATGAGCAGTTCTTC
TRBD2	TRBV11-2	TRBJ2-3	many	CASSLFPSGAPGTDTQYF	TGTGCCAGCAGCTTATTTCCTAGCGGGGCACCAGGAACAGATACGCAGTATTTT
TRBD2	TRBV7-6	TRBJ2-1	many	CASSHPIAGVNNEQFF	TGTGCCAGCAGCCATCCAATAGCGGGAGTGAACAATGAGCAGTTCTTC
TRBD1	TRBV5-1	TRBJ2-5	many	CASSLGTGQETQYF	TGCGCCAGCAGCTTGGGGACAGGACAAGAGACCCAGTACTTC
.	TRBV5-1	TRBJ2-7	many	CASSRSDSYYEQYF	TGCGCCAGCAGCCGTTCGGACAGCTACTACGAGCAGTACTTC
.	TRBV18	TRBJ1-1	many	CASSLGTAFYEAFF	TGTGCCAGCTCACTCGGAACCGCCTTTTATGAAGCTTTCTTT
TRBD1	TRBV5-1	TRBJ2-5	many	CASSLGTGGQETQYF	TGCGCCAGCAGCTTGGGGACAGGCGGACAAGAGACCCAGTACTTC
.	TRBV5-1	TRBJ2-7	many	CASSFDTVSDEQYF	TGCGCCAGCAGCTTCGACACCGTCTCGGATGAGCAGTACTTC
.	TRBV2	TRBJ2-7	.	CASGGKEQYF	TGTGCCAGCGGTGGAAAAGAGCAGTACTTC
TRBD2	TRBV6-5	TRBJ2-3	few	CAAGGPTDTQYF	TGTGCCGCGGGGGGTCCCACAGATACGCAGTATTTT
TRBD2	TRBV20-1	TRBJ2-7	many	CSARPLGGVNPYEQYF	TGCAGTGCTAGACCCTTGGGAGGGGTAAACCCCTACGAGCAGTACTTC
.	TRBV29-1	TRBJ2-7	many	CSVAAGYGHYEQYF	TGCAGCGTTGCCGCCGGATACGGGCACTACGAGCAGTACTTC
.	TRBV29-1	TRBJ2-3	.	CSVKRSSTDTQYF	TGCAGCGTGAAACGTTCTAGCACAGATACGCAGTATTTT
.	TRBV12-3/TRBV12-4	TRBJ2-3	many	CASSLSGGGIADTQYF	TGTGCCAGCAGTTTATCGGGCGGAGGAATCGCAGATACGCAGTATTTT
.	TRBV4-1	TRBJ2-7	many	CASSQEGGMARGEQYF	TGCGCCAGCAGCCAAGAGGGCGGGATGGCCCGTGGGGAGCAGTACTTC
.	TRBV12-3/TRBV12-4	TRBJ1-2	many	CASSPRVATESYGYTF	TGTGCCAGCAGTCCCCGTGTGGCTACAGAATCCTATGGCTACACCTTC
.	TRBV5-1	TRBJ1-2	many	CASSLAAGIDYGYTF	TGCGCCAGCAGCTTGGCCGCTGGAATCGACTATGGCTACACCTTC
.	TRBV20-1	TRBJ1-1	many	CSARGPGNTEAFF	TGCAGTGCTAGAGGGCCGGGAAACACTGAAGCTTTCTTT
.	TRBV11-2	TRBJ1-2	many	CASSAPGGYGYTF	TGTGCCAGCAGCGCCCCGGGGGGCTATGGCTACACCTTC
.	TRBV3-1	TRBJ2-3	many	CASSQVRTDTQYF	TGTGCCAGCAGCCAAGTTCGGACGGATACGCAGTATTTT
.	TRBV12-3/TRBV12-4	TRBJ2-5	many	CASSLAPGVLETQYF	TGTGCCAGCAGTTTAGCGCCCGGCGTTTTAGAGACCCAGTACTTC
TRBD1	TRBV6-6	TRBJ1-5	.	CASSYSTGGSNAPQNF	TGTGCCAGCAGTTACTCGACAGGGGGCTCAAATGCGCCCCAGAATTTT
TRBD2	TRBV29-1	TRBJ2-7	many	CSVEGGGNEQYF	TGCAGCGTTGAAGGGGGAGGGAACGAGCAGTACTTC
.	TRBV28	TRBJ1-2	many	CASTPIRGSGGYTF	TGTGCCAGCACCCCAATTCGGGGGTCGGGTGGCTACACCTTC
.	TRBV5-1	TRBJ2-7	many	CASSKGSYEQYF	TGCGCCAGCAGCAAGGGCTCCTACGAGCAGTACTTC
TRBD2	TRBV6-5	TRBJ2-1	many	CASSSGGNEQFF	TGTGCCAGCAGTTCGGGGGGCAATGAGCAGTTCTTC
TRBD1	TRBV28	TRBJ1-6	many	CASSPGTAQYSPLHF	TGTGCCAGCAGTCCTGGGACAGCACAATATTCACCCCTCCACTTT
.	TRBV4-1	TRBJ2-3	many	CASSQEYGGSGGSRTDTQYF	TGCGCCAGCAGCCAAGAGTACGGGGGAAGTGGCGGCTCTCGCACAGATACGCAGTATTTT
.	TRBV6-2/TRBV6-3	TRBJ2-1	many	CASSYWPPDSSYNEQFF	TGTGCCAGCAGTTACTGGCCGCCCGACAGCTCCTACAATGAGCAGTTCTTC
.	TRBV30	TRBJ1-5	.	CAWSPVGSNREEPQHF	TGTGCCTGGAGTCCAGTTGGATCAAACAGGGAAGAGCCCCAGCATTTT
.	TRBV5-1	TRBJ2-1	many	CASSLVSDRGNEQFF	TGCGCCAGCAGCTTGGTTTCAGACCGGGGAAATGAGCAGTTCTTC
.	TRBV12-3/TRBV12-4	TRBJ1-1	many	CASRGGGGTEAFF	TGTGCCAGCAGGGGGGGCGGGGGCACTGAAGCTTTCTTT
.	TRBV15	TRBJ2-1	many	CATSRDWASPPFF	TGTGCCACCAGCAGAGATTGGGCCTCCCCTCCGTTCTTC
.	TRBV20-1	TRBJ1-1	few	CSAGRADTEAFF	TGCAGTGCGGGAAGGGCGGACACTGAAGCTTTCTTT
.	TRBV21-1	TRBJ2-2	few	CASNTDPDGRPNAGELFF	TGTGCCAGCAACACAGACCCCGATGGGCGGCCGAACGCCGGGGAGCTGTTTTTT
TRBD2	TRBV5-1	TRBJ2-3	few	CASSVAGEGTDTQYF	TGCGCCAGCAGCGTAGCGGGAGAAGGCACAGATACGCAGTATTTT
.	TRBV9	TRBJ1-5	many	CASGSGNQPQHF	TGTGCCAGCGGCTCGGGGAATCAGCCCCAGCATTTT
.	TRBV7-2	TRBJ1-5	many	CASSRGHSNQPQNF	TGTGCCAGCAGTCGGGGTCATAGCAATCAGCCCCAGAATTTT
.	TRBV12-3/TRBV12-4	TRBJ2-3	many	CASSSRPSPFQTDTQYF	TGTGCCAGCAGTTCAAGGCCCTCGCCTTTTCAGACAGATACGCAGTATTTT
.	TRBV4-3	TRBJ2-2	many	CASSQSSHEATGELFF	TGCGCCAGCAGCCAGTCCTCGCACGAGGCCACCGGGGAGCTGTTTTTT
.	TRBV29-1	TRBJ2-1	many	CSVAGDSSYNEQFF	TGCAGCGTTGCCGGAGATTCGTCCTACAATGAGCAGTTCTTC
.	TRBV3-1	TRBJ1-1	.	CASRKDTEAFF	TGTGCCAGCAGAAAGGACACTGAAGCTTTCTTT
TRBD1	TRBV5-1	TRBJ1-5	many	CASSPGTEGNQSQHF	TGCGCCAGCAGCCCCGGGACAGAAGGCAATCAGTCCCAGCATTTT
.	TRBV6-2/TRBV6-3	TRBJ1-6	many	CASRNVPTADSPLHF	TGTGCCAGCAGGAACGTCCCAACGGCCGATTCACCCCTCCACTTT
TRBD2	TRBV5-1	TRBJ2-7	.	CASSGAGLDAYEQYF	TGCGCCAGCAGCGGGGCCGGACTAGATGCGTACGAGCAGTACTTC
.	TRBV5-1	TRBJ2-3	many	CASSSLRETTDTQYF	TGCGCCAGCAGCTCCCTAAGGGAGACCACAGATACGCAGTATTTT
.	TRBV5-1	TRBJ1-2	many	CASSLGADNYGYTF	TGCGCCAGCAGCTTGGGGGCCGATAACTATGGCTACACCTTC
.	TRBV3-1	TRBJ1-2	many	CASSGRPHYGYTF	TGTGCCAGCAGCGGCCGCCCCCACTATGGCTACACCTTC
TRBD1	TRBV5-1	TRBJ2-1	many	CASSPRFTGDGNEQFF	TGCGCCAGCAGCCCACGGTTCACAGGGGATGGAAATGAGCAGTTCTTC
.	TRBV5-1	TRBJ2-2	many	CASSPGTVNTGELFF	TGCGCCAGCAGCCCCGGGACCGTGAACACCGGGGAGCTGTTTTTT